The rows below give T cell receptor beta chains drawn from one sample of a study of OX40 agonist ivuxolimab in advanced cancers. TCRdb's copy holds only in-frame clones and misses some; the assay was immunoSEQ multiplex PCR. Of approximately 90,000 clones listed, 85% to 90% are singletons. The specimen was CD4+ or CD8+ T cells sorted from blood, collected in a trial of the OX40 agonist ivuxolimab. The receptors were sampled from an adult with an advanced solid tumor such as melanoma, head and neck, liver or kidney cancer. The CDR3 runs from the conserved cysteine through the conserved F or W. The order of the fields is CDR3 protein, CDR3 DNA, V gene, D gene, J gene, clone size. D genes are given only for firm matches. Not all rows give a size; the values are once, few, many and, for expanded clones, a class.

CASSEGTGYYVGAEAFF,TGTGCCAGCAGTGAAGGTACAGGGTATTATGTGGGGGCTGAAGCTTTCTTT,TRBV6-1,-,TRBJ1-1,-
CSAGSGTVNEKLFF,TGCAGCGCGGGATCCGGGACGGTCAATGAAAAACTGTTTTTT,TRBV29-1,-,TRBJ1-4,once
CASSSGGPNSPLHF,TGCGCCAGCAGCTCAGGGGGTCCTAATTCACCCCTCCACTTT,TRBV5-1,TRBD1,TRBJ1-6,few
CASSHFRIGEGTEAFF,TGCGCCAGCAGCCACTTTCGAATTGGGGAGGGAACTGAAGCTTTCTTT,TRBV4-1,-,TRBJ1-1,-
CASSRRGADTEAFF,TGTGCCAGTAGTCGTAGGGGTGCGGACACTGAAGCTTTCTTT,TRBV19,-,TRBJ1-1,once
CAWSLTQGPQHF,TGTGCCTGGAGTCTGACTCAAGGGCCCCAGCATTTT,TRBV30,-,TRBJ1-5,once
CASSPQETQYF,TGTGCCAGCTCACCACAAGAGACCCAGTACTTC,TRBV18,-,TRBJ2-5,-
CASSSQGRETQYF,TGTGCCAGCAGTTCCCAAGGCCGAGAGACCCAGTACTTC,TRBV6-5,-,TRBJ2-5,-
CASSSGQGWSEKLFF,TGTGCCAGCAGTTCGGGACAGGGGTGGAGTGAAAAACTGTTTTTT,TRBV6-5,TRBD1,TRBJ1-4,-
CASSLQRGGTDTQYF,TGTGCCAGCAGTTTACAACGGGGAGGAACAGATACGCAGTATTTT,TRBV28,-,TRBJ2-3,once
CASSQDLAGGSFTDTQYF,TGCGCCAGCAGCCAAGACTTAGCGGGGGGATCATTCACAGATACGCAGTATTTT,TRBV4-3,TRBD2,TRBJ2-3,-
CASSPLLGLAGALPHTQYF,TGTGCCAGCAGTCCTCTCTTGGGACTAGCGGGAGCACTACCTCATACGCAGTATTTT,TRBV14,TRBD2,TRBJ2-3,-
CASSPLPGGTPLHF,TGTGCCAGCTCACCACTCCCAGGGGGCACACCCCTCCACTTT,TRBV18,TRBD1,TRBJ1-6,-
CASSLVGTGGNQPQHF,TGTGCCAGCAGCTTAGTAGGGACAGGGGGCAATCAGCCCCAGCATTTT,TRBV7-2,TRBD1,TRBJ1-5,-
CASTDAGPSNQPQHF,TGTGCCAGTACCGACGCAGGCCCTAGCAATCAGCCCCAGCATTTT,TRBV19,-,TRBJ1-5,-
CASSQDGYSPLHF,TGCGCCAGCAGCCAAGATGGGTATTCACCCCTCCACTTT,TRBV4-1,-,TRBJ1-6,-
CASSLQGAFNTEAFF,TGTGCCAGCAGTCTCCAGGGGGCCTTTAACACTGAAGCTTTCTTT,TRBV6-1,TRBD1,TRBJ1-1,-
CASSLGASSPSTDTQYF,TGTGCCAGCAGCTTAGGGGCTAGCTCTCCTAGCACAGATACGCAGTATTTT,TRBV11-3,-,TRBJ2-3,-
CASSVAGFDGQFF,TGTGCCAGCAGCGTAGCCGGATTTGACGGGCAGTTCTTC,TRBV9,-,TRBJ2-1,-
CASSLLGSADSPLHF,TGTGCCAGCAGCTTATTGGGGAGCGCAGATTCACCCCTCCACTTT,TRBV7-3,-,TRBJ1-6,once
CASSSPDPSQGRSTDTQYF,TGTGCCAGCAGCTCTCCCGACCCTTCACAGGGTCGTAGCACAGATACGCAGTATTTT,TRBV28,-,TRBJ2-3,-
CASRIGVSSGNTIYF,TGTGCCAGCAGGATAGGGGTCAGCTCTGGAAACACCATATATTTT,TRBV6-1,-,TRBJ1-3,-
CASSTGWRQPQHF,TGTGCCAGCAGCACAGGGTGGCGGCAGCCCCAGCATTTT,TRBV6-1,-,TRBJ1-5,-
CAWSVGQGQETQYF,TGTGCCTGGAGTGTTGGGCAGGGACAAGAGACCCAGTACTTC,TRBV30,-,TRBJ2-5,-
CATRIGRGQQPQHF,TGTGCCACCCGAATTGGGAGGGGTCAGCAGCCCCAGCATTTT,TRBV28,-,TRBJ1-5,few
CAHRSSEAFF,TGTGCCCATAGGTCGTCTGAAGCTTTCTTT,TRBV19,-,TRBJ1-1,few
CATTDALEGGYTF,TGTGCCACCACGGACGCCCTAGAGGGTGGCTACACCTTC,TRBV28,-,TRBJ1-2,-
CASSPGAGTGTYEQYF,TGTGCCAGCAGCCCCGGAGCTGGGACAGGGACCTACGAGCAGTACTTC,TRBV7-2,TRBD1,TRBJ2-7,-
CAVRHGGEKLFF,TGTGCCGTACGGCACGGGGGTGAAAAACTGTTTTTT,TRBV21-1,-,TRBJ1-4,-
CASSTGQFLTDTQYF,TGTGCCAGCAGCACCGGACAGTTCCTTACAGATACGCAGTATTTT,TRBV7-9,-,TRBJ2-3,-
CASSTTGGGTDTQYF,TGCGCCAGCAGCACTACAGGGGGCGGCACAGATACGCAGTATTTT,TRBV5-1,TRBD1,TRBJ2-3,-
CASSLPGLRYNSPLHF,TGTGCCAGCAGCTTGCCCGGACTCCGCTATAATTCACCCCTCCACTTT,TRBV5-6,-,TRBJ1-6,-
CASSFPQGNNSPLHF,TGTGCCAGCAGCTTCCCCCAGGGCAATAATTCACCCCTCCACTTT,TRBV7-2,-,TRBJ1-6,-
CASSPGDRLWSNYGYTF,TGTGCCAGCAGCCCCGGGGACAGGCTTTGGTCAAACTATGGCTACACCTTC,TRBV5-5,TRBD1,TRBJ1-2,-
CASTTPSAYEQYF,TGTGCCAGCACGACCCCCTCGGCCTACGAGCAGTACTTC,TRBV28,-,TRBJ2-7,-
CASSSTRPLTEAFF,TGCGCCAGCAGCTCCACAAGACCCCTAACTGAAGCTTTCTTT,TRBV5-1,-,TRBJ1-1,-
CASSVGGSGTEAFF,TGTGCCAGCAGTGTCGGAGGTTCGGGCACTGAAGCTTTCTTT,TRBV2,-,TRBJ1-1,-
CASSVQSVGGYTF,TGTGCCAGCAGCGTTCAATCGGTGGGCGGCTACACCTTC,TRBV9,-,TRBJ1-2,-
CAWRGLGTDTQYF,TGTGCCTGGAGGGGGCTGGGCACAGATACGCAGTATTTT,TRBV30,-,TRBJ2-3,-
CASSLDIRGLWSGNTIYF,TGTGCCAGCAGTTTGGATATCCGGGGCCTCTGGTCTGGAAACACCATATATTTT,TRBV28,-,TRBJ1-3,-
CASSVGTRYGYTF,TGTGCCAGCAGTGTGGGGACAAGGTATGGCTACACCTTC,TRBV28,-,TRBJ1-2,-
CATGRVQETQYF,TGTGCCACCGGAAGGGTCCAAGAGACCCAGTACTTC,TRBV2,-,TRBJ2-5,-
CASSGGGLTGYEQYF,TGTGCCAGCAGTGGTGGGGGTTTAACGGGCTACGAGCAGTACTTC,TRBV28,-,TRBJ2-7,-
CASSLDRQVKKQFF,TGTGCCAGCAGCTTAGATCGACAGGTAAAAAAGCAGTTCTTC,TRBV11-3,-,TRBJ2-1,-
CASSRGGTVHEQYF,TGTGCCAGTAGTAGGGGCGGGACGGTCCACGAGCAGTACTTC,TRBV19,-,TRBJ2-7,-
CASSFPPGQGYYGYTF,TGTGCCAGCAGTTTCCCTCCGGGACAGGGTTATTATGGCTACACCTTC,TRBV28,TRBD1,TRBJ1-2,-
CASSLGAGASQETQYF,TGCGCCAGCAGCTTAGGAGCGGGGGCTTCACAAGAGACCCAGTACTTC,TRBV5-1,TRBD2,TRBJ2-5,-